This T cell receptor (beta chain) appears in the sequencing data of a study of CD8 T cells in Susac syndrome. CD8+ and CD4+ T cells circulating in blood were sequenced for TCR beta. Reverse transcription used about 0.45 to 1 ug RNA and random hexamers. Using its own MiXCR run on the immunoSEQ multiplex PCR reads, TCRdb lists one record per CDR3 protein. The sample has about 240,000 distinct CDR3 sequences; around 96% are singletons. This sequence was found in a human donor with Susac syndrome. Sequenced input: CD4+ T cells from PBMCs.

CDR3 amino acids: CAWTQGTYNEQFF. Written as DNA, the CDR3 is TGTGCCTGGACACAGGGGACCTACAATGAGCAGTTCTTC. The chain recombines TRBV30 with TRBJ2-1; 7 positions match TRBD1. Germline lookup yields CDR1 GTSNPN and CDR2 SVGIG (reference sequence). The CDR3 length is 13 residues. V shed 4 bases, J shed 2 bases, and the junction held 2 bases outside the gene matches.